The subject of this entry is one T cell receptor beta chain. Its antigen is unknown. The table came from immunoSEQ multiplex PCR; TCRdb's copy has only in-frame clones and leaves some out. The sample consists of about 94,000 clones, approximately 93% of them appearing once. The sample belongs to a study of Tregs in tolerant kidney transplant recipients. Study results and limitations: Validation in larger populations is needed because few patients were studied. Biological reproducibility was not directly addressed, but technical replication error appeared minimal.

The germline gives CDR1 LNHDA, CDR2 SQIVND (reference sequence). CDR3 length: 17 residues. Trimming took 3 bases from V and 6 from J; bases not matched to a gene: 14. This clonotype originated in a human donor who received a combined kidney and bone marrow transplant. The sample consisted of CD4+ T cells from blood, taken before the transplant. J is TRBJ2-7 and V is TRBV19, with 10 bases identical to TRBD2. The CDR3 sequence: CASSMSMVGAGGREQYF. The DNA of the CDR3 is TGTGCCAGTAGTATGAGTATGGTCGGAGCGGGAGGGCGCGAGCAGTACTTC. The variable domain in full, with the rest retrieved from reference TRBV19 and TRBJ2-7, is DGGITQSPKYLFRKEGQNVTLSCEQNLNHDAMYWYRQDPGQGLRLIYYSQIVNDFQKGDIAEGYSVSREKKESFPLTVTSAQKNPTAFYLCASSMSMVGAGGREQYFGPGTRLTVT.